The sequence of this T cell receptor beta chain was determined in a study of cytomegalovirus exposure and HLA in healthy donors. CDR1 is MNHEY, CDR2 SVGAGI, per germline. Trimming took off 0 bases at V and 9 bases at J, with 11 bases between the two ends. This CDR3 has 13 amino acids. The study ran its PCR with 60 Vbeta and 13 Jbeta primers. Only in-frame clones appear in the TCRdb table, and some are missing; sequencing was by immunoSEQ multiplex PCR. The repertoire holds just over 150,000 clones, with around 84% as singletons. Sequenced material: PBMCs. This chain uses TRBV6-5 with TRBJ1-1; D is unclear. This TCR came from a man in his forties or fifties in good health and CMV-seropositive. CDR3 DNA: TGTGCCAGCAGTTACTCGGTTGAGGGCCAAGCTTTCTTT. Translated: CASSYSVEGQAFF.